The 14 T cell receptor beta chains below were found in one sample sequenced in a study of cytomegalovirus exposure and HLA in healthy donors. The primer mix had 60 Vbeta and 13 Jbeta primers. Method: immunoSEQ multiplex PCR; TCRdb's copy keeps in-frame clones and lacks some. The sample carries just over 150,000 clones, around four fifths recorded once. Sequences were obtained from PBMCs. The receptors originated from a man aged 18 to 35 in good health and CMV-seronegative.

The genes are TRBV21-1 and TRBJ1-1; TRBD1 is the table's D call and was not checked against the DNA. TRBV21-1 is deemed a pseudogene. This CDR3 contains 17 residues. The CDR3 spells CASSNTRQGMGDTEAFF. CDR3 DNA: TGTGCCAGCAGCAACACTCGACAGGGAATGGGGGACACTGAAGCTTTCTTT.

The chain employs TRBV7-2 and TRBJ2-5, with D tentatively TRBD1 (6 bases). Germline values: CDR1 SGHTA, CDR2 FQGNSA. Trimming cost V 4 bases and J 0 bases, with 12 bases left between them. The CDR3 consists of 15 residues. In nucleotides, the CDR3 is TGTGCCAGCAGCTCTAACAGGGAGTACCAAGAGACCCAGTACTTC. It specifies CASSSNREYQETQYF.

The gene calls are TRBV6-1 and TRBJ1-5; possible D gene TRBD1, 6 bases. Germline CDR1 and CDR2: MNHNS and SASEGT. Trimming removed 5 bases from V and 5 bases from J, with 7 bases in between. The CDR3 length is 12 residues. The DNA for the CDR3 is TGTGCCAGCAGTCACAGGGATCAGCCCCAGCATTTT. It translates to CASSHRDQPQHF.

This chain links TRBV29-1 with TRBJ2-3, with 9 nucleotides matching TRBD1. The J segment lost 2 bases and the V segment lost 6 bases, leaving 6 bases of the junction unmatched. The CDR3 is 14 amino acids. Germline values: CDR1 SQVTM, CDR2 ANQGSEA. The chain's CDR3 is CSVADRGYTDTQYF. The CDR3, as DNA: TGCAGCGTCGCTGACAGGGGGTACACAGATACGCAGTATTTT.

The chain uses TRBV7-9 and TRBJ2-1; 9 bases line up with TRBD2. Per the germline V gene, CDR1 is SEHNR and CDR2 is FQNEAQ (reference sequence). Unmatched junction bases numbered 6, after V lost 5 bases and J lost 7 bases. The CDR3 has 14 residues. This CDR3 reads CASSLVAGGNEQFF. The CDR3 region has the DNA TGTGCCAGCAGCCTAGTTGCGGGGGGGAATGAGCAGTTCTTC.

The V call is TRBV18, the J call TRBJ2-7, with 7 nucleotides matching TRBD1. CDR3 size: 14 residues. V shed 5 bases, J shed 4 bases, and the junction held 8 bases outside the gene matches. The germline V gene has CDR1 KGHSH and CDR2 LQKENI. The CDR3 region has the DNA TGTGCCAGCTCATTACAGGGGTCTCGGTACGAGCAGTACTTC. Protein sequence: CASSLQGSRYEQYF.

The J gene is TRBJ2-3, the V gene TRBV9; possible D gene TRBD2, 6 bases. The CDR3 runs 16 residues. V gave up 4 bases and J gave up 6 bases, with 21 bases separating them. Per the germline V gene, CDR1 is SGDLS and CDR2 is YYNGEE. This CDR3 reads CASSPQGLRAGDTQYF. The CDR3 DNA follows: TGTGCCAGCAGCCCCCAAGGCCTCCGGGCGGGGGATACGCAGTATTTT.

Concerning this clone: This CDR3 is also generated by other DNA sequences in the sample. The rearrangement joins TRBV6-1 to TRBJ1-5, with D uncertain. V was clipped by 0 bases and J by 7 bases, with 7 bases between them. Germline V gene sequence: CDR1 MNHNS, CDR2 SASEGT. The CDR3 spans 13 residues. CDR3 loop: CASSEAGGQPQHF. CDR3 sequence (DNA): TGTGCCAGCAGTGAAGCGGGCGGGCAGCCCCAGCATTTT.

As DNA, the CDR3 is TGTGCCACCAGCAGATCCCCTAGCGGGGAGACCCAGTACTTC. Its protein is CATSRSPSGETQYF. The chain has TRBV15 and TRBJ2-5, with TRBD2 identical over 8 bases. Germline lookup yields CDR1 LNHNV and CDR2 YYDKDF (reference sequence). J gave up 5 bases and V 2 bases, and 4 bases lay outside the gene matches. The CDR3 consists of 14 residues.

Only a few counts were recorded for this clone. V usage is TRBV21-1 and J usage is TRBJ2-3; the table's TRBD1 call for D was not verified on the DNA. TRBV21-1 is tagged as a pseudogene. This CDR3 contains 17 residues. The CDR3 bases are TGTGCCAGCAGCAAAAGTTGTAGGACAAGTAGCACAGATACGCAGTATTTT. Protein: CASSKSCRTSSTDTQYF.

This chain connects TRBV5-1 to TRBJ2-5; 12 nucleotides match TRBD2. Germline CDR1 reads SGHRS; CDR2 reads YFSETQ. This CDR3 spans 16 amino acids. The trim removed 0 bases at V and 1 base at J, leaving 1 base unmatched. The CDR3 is CASSLASGGAQETQYF. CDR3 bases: TGCGCCAGCAGCTTGGCTAGCGGGGGGGCCCAAGAGACCCAGTACTTC.

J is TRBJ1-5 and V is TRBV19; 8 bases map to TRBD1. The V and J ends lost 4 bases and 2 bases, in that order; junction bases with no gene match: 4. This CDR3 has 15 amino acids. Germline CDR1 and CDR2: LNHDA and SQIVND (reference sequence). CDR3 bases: TGTGCCAGTAGTAAAGACAGGGGTGGCAATCAGCCCCAGCATTTT. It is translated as CASSKDRGGNQPQHF.

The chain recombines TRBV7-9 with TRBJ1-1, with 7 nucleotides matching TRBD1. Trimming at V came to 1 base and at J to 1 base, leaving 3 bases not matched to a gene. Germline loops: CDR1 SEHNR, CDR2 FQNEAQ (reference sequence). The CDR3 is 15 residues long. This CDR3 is CASSLGGTANTEAFF. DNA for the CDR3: TGTGCCAGCAGCTTAGGGGGGACAGCGAACACTGAAGCTTTCTTT.

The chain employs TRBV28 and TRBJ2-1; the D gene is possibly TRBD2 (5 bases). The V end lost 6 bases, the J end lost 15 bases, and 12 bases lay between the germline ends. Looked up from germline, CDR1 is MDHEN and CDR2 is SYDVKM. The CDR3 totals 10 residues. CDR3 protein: CASRSGWWFF. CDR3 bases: TGTGCCAGCAGGTCGGGATGGTGGTTCTTC.